Detailed here is one T cell receptor beta chain. Method: immunoSEQ multiplex PCR; TCRdb's copy keeps in-frame clones and lacks some. The table records 200,000 to 250,000 clones, 81% of them present only once. The V end lost 6 bases, the J end lost 6 bases, and 26 bases lay between the germline ends. The CDR3 length is 17 residues. Germline loops: CDR1 MNHEY, CDR2 SMNVEV (reference sequence). This sample was taken from a study of blood T cell repertoires in COVID-19. The V and J genes are TRBV27 and TRBJ2-5; possibly TRBD2 for D (6 bases). The sample comprised PBMCs or T cells enriched from blood (not recorded which). The receptor comes from a woman between 45 and 65 years old with acute COVID-19. The CDR3 sequence: CASRGLGSGESSKTQYF. Written as DNA, the CDR3 is TGTGCCAGCAGGGGATTAGGTAGCGGAGAGTCCTCCAAGACCCAGTACTTC.